This TCR beta chain comes out of a study of a mutant IDH1 vaccine in newly diagnosed glioma. Background on the study: The initiation of vaccination occurred 4-6 weeks after radiotherapy alone, or with temozolomide cycles. Treated patients showed a male proportion of approximately 62%, a female proportion of about 40%, and a mean age of roughly 40 years.

Trimming cost V 5 bases and J 4 bases; bases outside gene matches: 6. This CDR3 contains 14 residues. Germline assignment: CDR1 SGHTA and CDR2 FQGNSA. Noted time point: week 11, during vaccination. It was 300 ug of mutant IDH1 20-mer peptide that made up each vaccine dose, given with topical imiquimod. For this clone: Its antigen is not known.

The study's findings and limits: Of all patients, 93.3% showed vaccine-induced immune responses.

Libraries were prepared by immunoSEQ multiplex PCR; TCRdb keeps only in-frame clonotypes and omits some of them. The data hold around 25,000 clones, with 60% to 80% observed a single time. The chain is built from TRBV7-2 and TRBJ1-1; 8 positions match TRBD1. This sequence originates from a woman between 18 and 29 years old with glioma. The sample consisted of PBMCs, taken from a glioma patient whose treatment included an IDH1 peptide vaccine. CDR3 sequence: CASSSYRGATEAFF. The CDR3 DNA follows: TGTGCCAGCAGCAGCTACAGGGGGGCCACTGAAGCTTTCTTT.